This T cell receptor beta chain comes out of a study of blood T cell repertoires in COVID-19. About the research overall: Sites across the United States, Italy and Spain contributed samples from acute and convalescent COVID-19. From T cells, B-cell-depleted T cells, or PBMCs came the material, which was cDNA or gDNA.

Only a few counts were recorded for this clone. In the source study's methods: Amplified reference gene primers provided the basis for estimating nucleated cell counts. The table came from immunoSEQ multiplex PCR; TCRdb's copy has only in-frame clones and leaves some out. The V and J calls and the clone size are those of that table, but D and trimming were determined from the DNA. The table records a few hundred thousand clones, around nine tenths of them present only once. The V gene end was trimmed by 3 bases and the J gene end by 5 bases; junction bases not matched to a gene: 16. CDR3 length: 19 amino acids. Per the germline V gene, CDR1 is MGHRA and CDR2 is YSYEKL.

Sequencing was carried out using peripheral blood. V usage is TRBV4-1 and J usage is TRBJ2-3, with 11 bases aligning to TRBD2. This sequence was found in a man aged 35 to 55 who had recovered from COVID-19. CDR3 sequence (DNA): TGCGCCAGCAGCCACCCCCGGGGGGATAGCGGGGGGGCGGGAGATACGCAGTATTTT. Its translation: CASSHPRGDSGGAGDTQYF.